This T cell receptor (beta chain) was documented in a study of blood T cell repertoires in COVID-19. Study at large: Samples taken during acute and convalescent COVID-19 were collected in the United States, Italy and Spain. PBMCs, B-cell-depleted T cells, or T cells provided the cDNA or gDNA that made up the material.

In Seattle, patients joined the study during active infection and were tracked longitudinally. In the source study's methods: By means of reference gene primer amplification, nucleated cell counts were estimated. Method: immunoSEQ multiplex PCR; TCRdb's copy keeps in-frame clones and lacks some. V and J calls plus clone size are reproduced from that table; the DNA served to infer D and trimming. The repertoire consists of 150,000 or so clones, with 92% occurring once and the leading ten covering approximately 4.8%. Germline-derived CDR1 and CDR2 are SGHTA and FQGTGA. Deletions cut 4 bases from V and 2 bases from J, with 12 bases between. The CDR3 contains 16 residues.

This clonotype originated in a man younger than 45 with COVID-19, enrolled during active disease. This chain joins TRBV7-3 and TRBJ2-6; TRBD2 might be the D (5 bases). Material: peripheral blood. The CDR3 region has the DNA TGTGCCAGCAGCTCCCGGACCGGGGCTGGGGCCAACGTCCTGACTTTC. Translating gives CASSSRTGAGANVLTF.